Listed below are T cell receptor beta chains from one sample, sequenced in a study of human T cells and chemical hapten exposure. One entry per CDR3 protein results from TCRdb running MiXCR on the reads. The profile shows about 120,000 distinct CDR3 sequences, 8.5% of them singletons. Sequenced material: whole blood. These TCRs come from a human donor in good health. Some clones in this sample may be carry-over from other donors' samples. Both conserved end residues are part of each CDR3. Fields, in order: clone size, J gene, V gene, D gene, CDR3 DNA, CDR3 protein. A D gene is named only where the DNA matches it firmly. Some rows have no size entry. The others give once, few or many, or a class for an expanded clone.

-,TRBJ2-3,TRBV27,TRBD2,TGTGCCAGCAGTTTTGCGGGGGCAGATACGCAGTATTTT,CASSFAGADTQYF
many,TRBJ2-5,TRBV27,TRBD1,TGTGGGACAGGGGTTTCGGCGACCCAGTACTTC,CGTGVSATQYF
-,TRBJ2-2,TRBV4-1,-,TGCGCCAGCAGCCAAGATGAGGGGTTGAGCGGGGAGCTGTTTTTT,CASSQDEGLSGELFF
-,TRBJ2-7,TRBV7-7,-,TGTGCCAGCAGGCATACAGGGTCCTACGAGCAGTACTTC,CASRHTGSYEQYF
few,TRBJ1-5,TRBV12-3/TRBV12-4,-,TGTGCCAGCAACGAGGGGAATCAGCCCCAGCATTTT,CASNEGNQPQHF
few,TRBJ2-2,TRBV24-1,-,TGTGCCACCAGTGATGCCGTTCCGGGGAAGATCACCGGGGAGCTGTTTTTT,CATSDAVPGKITGELFF
few,TRBJ1-1,TRBV5-1,TRBD1,TGCGCCAGCAGCAAACAGCCCCGGGACAGGGGGCCAGGCGGCACTGAAGCTTTCTTT,CASSKQPRDRGPGGTEAFF
many,TRBJ1-6,TRBV6-2/TRBV6-3,-,TGTGCCAGCAGTCCGGTGAATTCACCCCTCCACTTT,CASSPVNSPLHF
many,TRBJ1-1,TRBV29-1,-,TGCAGCGTTAAAGGGGGAGGAGTGAACACTGAAGCTTTCTTT,CSVKGGGVNTEAFF
-,TRBJ1-5,TRBV6-5,-,TGTGCCAGCAGTTACTCGATCAGGGGTCAGCCCCAGCATTTT,CASSYSIRGQPQHF
-,TRBJ1-3,TRBV20-1,-,TGCAGTGCTAGAGAACGGGGGGTCTCTGGAAACACCATATATTTT,CSARERGVSGNTIYF
many,TRBJ1-3,TRBV3-1,-,TGTGCCAGCAGCAGGGAGGTTGGCGGCTCTGGAAACACCATATATTTT,CASSREVGGSGNTIYF
many,TRBJ1-5,TRBV28,-,TGTGCCAGCAGTTTCAGGGACTTAGGACAGCCCCAGCATTTT,CASSFRDLGQPQHF
few,TRBJ1-1,TRBV5-6,-,TGTGCCAGCAGCCGACCGGGACAAATGAACACTGAAGCTTTCTTT,CASSRPGQMNTEAFF
-,TRBJ1-4,TRBV7-2,-,TGTGCCAGCAGCCCTTCCCTGGGGAAACTGTTTTTT,CASSPSLGKLFF
few,TRBJ2-5,TRBV29-1,TRBD2,TGCAGCGCGGGACTAGCGGGAGGTCAAGAGACCCAGTACTTC,CSAGLAGGQETQYF
many,TRBJ1-2,TRBV2,-,TGTGCCAGCATTCCGGGGGGGGACAACTATGGCTACACCTTC,CASIPGGDNYGYTF
many,TRBJ1-1,TRBV5-6,-,TGTGCCAGCAGAAGGATGGGCACTGAAGCTTTCTTT,CASRRMGTEAFF
many,TRBJ2-2,TRBV20-1,TRBD1,TGCAGTGCGAGACCAGGGGGTGAATCCGGGGAGCTGTTTTTT,CSARPGGESGELFF
few,TRBJ1-1,TRBV29-1,-,TGCAGCGCAAATGGCGCGGGGGTACCCGAAGCTTTCTTT,CSANGAGVPEAFF
few,TRBJ2-1,TRBV19,-,TGTGCCAGTAGTATCCCGACCGTACAGTTCTTC,CASSIPTVQFF
many,TRBJ1-1,TRBV2,-,TGTGCCGGAGAAGAGGCCAGCGCCATATCTGAAGCTTTCTTT,CAGEEASAISEAFF
many,TRBJ2-1,TRBV7-9,TRBD1,TGTGCCAGCAGCCCCCCAAGGGACAGTCGCTCCTACAATGAGCAGTTCTTC,CASSPPRDSRSYNEQFF
few,TRBJ1-2,TRBV5-1,-,TGCGCCAGCAGCCGGGACACCGCTAACTATGGCTACACCTTC,CASSRDTANYGYTF
-,TRBJ2-2,TRBV27,-,TGTGCCAGCAGCCATAACACCGGGGAGCTGTTTTTT,CASSHNTGELFF
-,TRBJ2-3,TRBV27,TRBD2,TGTGCCAGCAGTTTATTGGCTAGCGGACTCACAGATACGCAGTATTTT,CASSLLASGLTDTQYF
-,TRBJ1-1,TRBV6-5,-,TGTGCCAGCAGTTATTTTCCGGACAGAGGAGGGACTGAAGCTTTCTTT,CASSYFPDRGGTEAFF
many,TRBJ2-1,TRBV6-2/TRBV6-3,-,TGTGCCAGCAGTCAGGGAGGTGAGCAGTTCTTC,CASSQGGEQFF
many,TRBJ1-3,TRBV14,-,TGTGCCAGCAGCCAAGCCGGGACCCAGGGGACCGCTTCTGGAAACACCATATATTTT,CASSQAGTQGTASGNTIYF
many,TRBJ2-7,TRBV7-9,TRBD1,TGTGCCAGCAGCCATGACCGGGACAGGCCGTACGAGCAGTACTTC,CASSHDRDRPYEQYF
many,TRBJ2-2,TRBV7-9,-,TGTGCCAGCAGCTTAAGAACAGTGCGCGGGAACACCGGGGAGCTGTTTTTT,CASSLRTVRGNTGELFF
few,TRBJ1-5,TRBV12-3/TRBV12-4,-,TGTGCCAGCAGTATCCGGGACGATAGCAATCAGCCCCAGCATTTT,CASSIRDDSNQPQHF
few,TRBJ2-1,TRBV19,-,TGTGCCAGTACTCCGCCGATGAGCTCCTACAATGAGCAGTTCTTC,CASTPPMSSYNEQFF
few,TRBJ2-1,TRBV2,TRBD1,TGTGCCAGCAGTGAATTACAGGGGTACAATGAGCAGTTCTTC,CASSELQGYNEQFF
few,TRBJ2-3,TRBV18,TRBD1,TGTGCCAGCTCACGCGGACAGGGAGGCACAGATACGCAGTATTTT,CASSRGQGGTDTQYF
few,TRBJ1-5,TRBV27,-,TGTGCCAGCAGTTTATCTGGGAGCCATCAGCCCCAGCATTTT,CASSLSGSHQPQHF
few,TRBJ1-2,TRBV14,-,TGTGCCAGCAGCCCTCAGCCGGGACGGAACTATGGCTACACCTTC,CASSPQPGRNYGYTF
few,TRBJ1-5,TRBV6-5,-,TGTGCCAGCAGGGAACGCAGAGTCCCCTCCAATCAGCCCCAGCATTTT,CASRERRVPSNQPQHF
many,TRBJ1-5,TRBV6-1,TRBD1,TGTGCCAGCATTCGAGTAGGGACAGCGAATCAGCCCCAGCATTTT,CASIRVGTANQPQHF
few,TRBJ1-6,TRBV10-3,-,TGTGCCATCAGTGACGACTTCAAAAATTCACCCCTCCACTTT,CAISDDFKNSPLHF
-,TRBJ1-1,TRBV4-1,TRBD1,TGCGCCAGCAGAAGTTTCGGGACAGGGGGCCGCATGAACACTGAAGCTTTCTTT,CASRSFGTGGRMNTEAFF
few,TRBJ2-1,TRBV14,TRBD1,TGTGCCAGCAGTCCCGACAGGGGGAGAGGGAATGAGCAGTTCTTC,CASSPDRGRGNEQFF
few,TRBJ2-1,TRBV5-6,TRBD1,TGTGCCAGCAGCCCCGGGACAGGCGAACCCGGCTACAATGAGCAGTTCTTC,CASSPGTGEPGYNEQFF
many,TRBJ1-1,TRBV12-3/TRBV12-4,-,TGTGCCAGCAGCAGGGTCGGGACTGAAGCTTTCTTT,CASSRVGTEAFF
many,TRBJ1-1,TRBV18,-,TGTGCCAGCTCACCGGGACAAGAACTCACTGAAGCTTTCTTT,CASSPGQELTEAFF
-,TRBJ2-5,TRBV7-8,TRBD1,TGTGCCAGCAGCTTATGGGACAGGATCCAAGAGACCCAGTACTTC,CASSLWDRIQETQYF
many,TRBJ1-1,TRBV20-1,-,TGCAGTGCTAGCGGATCGGGGACGAACACTGAAGCTTTCTTT,CSASGSGTNTEAFF
few,TRBJ2-1,TRBV2,TRBD1,TGTGCCAGCAGTGAAGGGACAGGGCCGAGCTCCTACAATGAGCAGTTCTTC,CASSEGTGPSSYNEQFF